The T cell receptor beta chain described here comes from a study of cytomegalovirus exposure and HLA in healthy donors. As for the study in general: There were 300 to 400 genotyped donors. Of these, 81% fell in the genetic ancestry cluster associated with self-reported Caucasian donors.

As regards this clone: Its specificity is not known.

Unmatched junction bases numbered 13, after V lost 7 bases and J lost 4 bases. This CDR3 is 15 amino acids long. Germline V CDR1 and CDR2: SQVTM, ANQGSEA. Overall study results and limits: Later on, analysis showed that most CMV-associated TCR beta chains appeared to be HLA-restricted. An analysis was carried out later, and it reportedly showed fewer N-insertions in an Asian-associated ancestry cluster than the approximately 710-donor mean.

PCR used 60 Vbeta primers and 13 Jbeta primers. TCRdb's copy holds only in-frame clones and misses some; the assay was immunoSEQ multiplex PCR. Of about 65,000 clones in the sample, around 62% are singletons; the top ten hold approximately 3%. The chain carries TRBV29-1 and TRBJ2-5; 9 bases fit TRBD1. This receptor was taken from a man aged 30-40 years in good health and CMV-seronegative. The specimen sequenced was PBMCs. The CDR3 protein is CSASPGQGRGETQYF. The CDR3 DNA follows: TGCAGCGCCTCCCCGGGACAGGGAAGGGGAGAGACCCAGTACTTC.